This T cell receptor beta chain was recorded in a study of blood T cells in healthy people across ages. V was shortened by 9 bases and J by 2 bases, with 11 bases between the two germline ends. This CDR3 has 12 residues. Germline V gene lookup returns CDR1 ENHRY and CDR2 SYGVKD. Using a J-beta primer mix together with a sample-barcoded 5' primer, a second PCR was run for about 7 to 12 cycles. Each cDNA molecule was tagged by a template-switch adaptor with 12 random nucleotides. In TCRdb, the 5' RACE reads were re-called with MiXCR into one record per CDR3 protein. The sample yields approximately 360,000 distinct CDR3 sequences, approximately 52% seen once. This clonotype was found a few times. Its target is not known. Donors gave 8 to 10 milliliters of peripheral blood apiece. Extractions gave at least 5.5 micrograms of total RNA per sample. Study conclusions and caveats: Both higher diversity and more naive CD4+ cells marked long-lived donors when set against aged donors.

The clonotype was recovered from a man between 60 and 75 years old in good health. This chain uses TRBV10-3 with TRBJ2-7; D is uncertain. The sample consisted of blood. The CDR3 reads CAIEDTAYEQYF. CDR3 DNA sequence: TGTGCCATTGAAGACACAGCCTACGAGCAGTACTTC.